This T cell receptor beta chain was sequenced during a study of early T cells in non-severe SARS-CoV-2 infection. Study-level findings and limits: Comparison of clonotypes with VDJdb favored anti-spike CD8 responses while missing private and CD4 specificities.

Attachment of unique molecular identifiers was made to individual cDNA molecules. Each CDR3 protein gets one entry after TCRdb re-called the 5' RACE reads with MiXCR. The data contain 25,000 to 35,000 distinct CDR3 sequences, 5% to 6.5% of them singletons. Germline assignment: CDR1 SGHRS and CDR2 YFSETQ. This CDR3 has 16 amino acids. The V end lost 0 bases, the J end lost 1 base, and 11 bases lay between the germline ends. Concerning this clonotype itself: Its antigen is not identified. A much larger clone lies a single base off, so this may be a read error. In this CDR3 the conserved last residue, phenylalanine or tryptophan, is missing, so a read error is likely.

The sequence derives from an adult who was a healthcare worker with PCR-confirmed SARS-CoV-2 infection or an uninfected control (not recorded which). The sequenced material came from whole blood. The chain links TRBV5-1 to TRBJ2-1; a weak D match, TRBD2 (6 bases). CDR3 sequence: CASSLAGGSSYNEQFL. The DNA of the CDR3 is TGCGCCAGCAGCTTGGCCGGGGGATCGTCCTACAATGAGCAGTTCTTA.